This T cell receptor (beta chain) came from a study of shared clonotypes between healthy human individuals. Study overall: Donors had three CD4 naive, three CD4 memory, two CD8 naive and one CD8 memory plate apiece.

Worth noting for this clone: What it recognizes is unknown.

Whole-study findings and limits: Sharing across a handful of donors was seen in around 5% of naive CD4 clonotypes. Clonotypes which were not shared had lower generation probabilities than clonotypes that all four donors shared.

This CDR3 is 14 amino acids long. Losses at the gene ends were 2 bases for V and 8 bases for J; bases not matched to a gene: 6. It was at deep level that the assay was run. Profiling relied on immunoSEQ multiplex PCR, and the TCRdb table lists in-frame clones only, not all of them. Among 1 million to 1.3 million clones listed, about 84% were seen once. The sequenced sample consisted of memory CD4+ T cells from PBMCs. Described subset: CD45RA-negative fraction. The receptor was isolated from a man between 18 and 29 years old in good health. Some clones in this sample may be carry-over from other donors' samples. The V call is TRBV23-1, the J call TRBJ1-2; TRBD1 matches 9 bases. TRBV23-1 is marked as an open reading frame, function uncertain. DNA of the CDR3: TGCGCCAGCAGTCAAATAACAGGGGGCTACGGCTACACCTTC. Translation gives CASSQITGGYGYTF.